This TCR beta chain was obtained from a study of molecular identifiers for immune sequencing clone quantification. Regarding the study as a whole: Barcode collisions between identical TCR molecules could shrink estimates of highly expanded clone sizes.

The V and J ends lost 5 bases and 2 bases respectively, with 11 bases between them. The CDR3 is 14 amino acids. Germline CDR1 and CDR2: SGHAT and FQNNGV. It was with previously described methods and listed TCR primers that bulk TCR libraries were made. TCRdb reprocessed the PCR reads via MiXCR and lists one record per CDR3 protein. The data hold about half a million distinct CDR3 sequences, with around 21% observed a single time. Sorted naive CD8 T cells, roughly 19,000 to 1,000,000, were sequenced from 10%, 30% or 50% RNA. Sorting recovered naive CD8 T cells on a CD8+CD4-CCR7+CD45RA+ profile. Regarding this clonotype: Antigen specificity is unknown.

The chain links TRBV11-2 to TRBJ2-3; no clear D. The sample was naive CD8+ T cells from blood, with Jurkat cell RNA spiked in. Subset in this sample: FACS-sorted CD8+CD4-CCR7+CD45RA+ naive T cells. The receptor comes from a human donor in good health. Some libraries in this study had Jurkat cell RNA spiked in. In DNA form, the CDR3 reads TGTGCCAGCAGCCAAGGCAGGAACACAGATACGCAGTATTTT. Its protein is CASSQGRNTDTQYF.